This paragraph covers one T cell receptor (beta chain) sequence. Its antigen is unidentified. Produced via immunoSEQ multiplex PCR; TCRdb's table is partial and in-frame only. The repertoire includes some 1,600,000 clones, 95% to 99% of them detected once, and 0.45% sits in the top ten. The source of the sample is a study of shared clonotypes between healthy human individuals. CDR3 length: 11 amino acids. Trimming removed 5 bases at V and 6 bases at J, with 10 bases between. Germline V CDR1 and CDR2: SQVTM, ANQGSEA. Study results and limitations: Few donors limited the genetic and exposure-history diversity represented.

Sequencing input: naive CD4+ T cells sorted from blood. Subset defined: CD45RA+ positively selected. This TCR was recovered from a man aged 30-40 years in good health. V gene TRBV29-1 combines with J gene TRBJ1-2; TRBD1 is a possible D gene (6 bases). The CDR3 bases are TGCAGCGTTAACCAGGGGAATGGCTACACCTTC. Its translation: CSVNQGNGYTF.